This TCR beta chain was documented in a study of beta chain features in type 1 diabetes (dated by TCRdb to the late 2010s). About the study as a whole: Patients and healthy donors did not differ in mean age, gender distribution, total cell number or subset yield. A total of 100 million to 140 million sorted cells were examined across all samples, and the number of cells per subset was strongly correlated with RNA yield. The study compared the TCRB repertoires of sorted circulating CD4+ T cell subsets in recently diagnosed type 1 diabetes patients with those in matched healthy donors. Naive and central memory subsets were obtained from all 30 or so donors, but regulatory and stem cell-like memory subsets were isolated from only 8 patients and roughly eight healthy donors.

Each donor gave one peripheral blood draw, roughly 0.12 L on average, collected into heparinised tubes. A BD FACSAria II was used to sort naive, central memory, regulatory and stem cell-like memory CD4+ T cells with a panel that included CD45RO, CCR7, CD25, CD127, CD95 and CD27. A purity above 95% was achieved for all sorted populations. PBMCs were isolated right away by Lymphoprep density gradient centrifugation and were stained directly, without culture. So that batch effects would be minimized, each experiment stained and sorted samples in pairs, pairing one healthy donor with one patient. The CDR3 starts with the cysteine, ends with the phenylalanine, and has 13 residues. Only the CDR3 part of the read is kept: 39 bases, read in frame from the first base. The germline V gene gives CDR1 as SGHTA and CDR2 as FQGTGA. V is cut back by 4 bases and J by 5 bases, with 0 bases in the junction unmatched.

Concerning this clone: Its binding antigen is unknown. No per-base quality is available; no much larger clone lies one base away.

All of the isolated RNA was reverse transcribed with the High Capacity cDNA Reverse Transcription Kit, so expressed TCRB transcripts were sequenced. Deep immunoSEQ sequencing was applied to naive, central memory and regulatory T cell samples, giving an average of roughly 3.5 million total reads per sample. Sorted cells were lysed in RLT buffer and RNA was extracted with DNase-treated RNeasy Micro or Mini kits, depending on cell number. To prevent cross-contamination, each cell subset was processed individually, whereas patient and healthy donor samples were processed jointly. The immunoSEQ multiplex PCR was used to amplify TCRB sequences from cDNA, generating 87-bp fragments that spanned the CDR3 region. The amplicons were sequenced using the Illumina HiSeq platform. The authors' analysis ran thus. Synthetic template baselines were used to correct PCR bias computationally, reads within Hamming distance 2 were collapsed together, and singletons that could not be merged were discarded. Reads were aligned against IMGT so that V, D and J genes, CDR3 length and insertions or deletions at six rearrangement sites could be assigned. Within each subset, clonotype counts were normalized to sorted cell number, and only after that were true diversity and Gini coefficients computed with the tcR R package. Repertoire sharing was quantified using the overlap coefficient calculated on TCRB nucleotide sequences. Out-of-frame TCRB sequences from naive cells were analyzed to stand in for the pre-selection repertoire. TCRdb provides this immuneACCESS table in a form limited to in-frame rearrangements. Some clones are lacking; in checked studies, under half of them reflect an unresolved V gene, and why the rest are absent is not known. V, J and clone size derive from that table, while D and trimming were established from the DNA sequence. A total of some 330,000 clones appear in this sample, approximately 10% of them only once. The leading ten clones occupy about 0.015% of the sample.

The full study reports these points: Sequencing cDNA rather than genomic DNA could over-represent highly expressing activated cells, although activation and CD3 levels did not differ between groups. PCR may preferentially amplify shorter templates, but because patient and control samples were amplified and corrected together, any resulting skew would affect both groups equally. A moderate but significant shortening of TCRB CDR3 length was observed in type 1 diabetes patients in all four CD4+ subsets. At VDJ recombination sites, patients with type 1 diabetes made fewer insertions and deleted more nucleotides, a pattern implying thymic rearrangement abnormalities. Because small numbers of individuals were included in the HLA sub-analyses, any influence of HLA type on TCRB rearrangement was left unresolved. Naive, central memory and regulatory TCRB repertoires appeared to be more similar among patients than among healthy donors.

The TCR sequence derives from a woman in her thirties in good health. Rearrangement joined TRBV7-3 to TRBJ1-1; the central 11 bases match TRBD1. Sequenced input: naive CD4+ T cells from blood. Per the publication, the cell subset or site label means: true naive CD4+ T cells. The DNA reads as follows: TGTGCCAGCAGCTGGGACAGGGGGACTGAAGCTTTCTTT. Its protein reads: CASSWDRGTEAFF.